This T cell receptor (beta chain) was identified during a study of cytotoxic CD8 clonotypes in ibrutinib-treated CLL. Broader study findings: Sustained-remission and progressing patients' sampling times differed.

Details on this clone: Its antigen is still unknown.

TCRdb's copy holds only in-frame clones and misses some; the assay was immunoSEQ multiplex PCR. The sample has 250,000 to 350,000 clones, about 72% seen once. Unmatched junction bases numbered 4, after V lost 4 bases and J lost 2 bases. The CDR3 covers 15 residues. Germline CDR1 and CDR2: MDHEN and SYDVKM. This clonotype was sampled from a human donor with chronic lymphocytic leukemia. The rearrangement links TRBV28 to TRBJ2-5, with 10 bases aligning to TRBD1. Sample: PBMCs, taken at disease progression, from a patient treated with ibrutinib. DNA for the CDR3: TGTGCCAGCAGTTCCTCGGGACAGGGGCAAGAGACCCAGTACTTC. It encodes CASSSSGQGQETQYF.